This record covers a single T cell receptor beta chain. This clonotype was counted ten times or more. The antigen this receptor binds is unknown. It has no much larger one-base neighbor in the sample; base qualities were not kept. For the unsorted PBMC libraries, 2 million PBMCs were stored in RNAlater at -80 degrees C until RNA extraction and were used to generate the libraries. PBMCs were separated from peripheral blood using Ficoll-Hypaque density gradient centrifugation and then cryopreserved in liquid nitrogen. To synthesize cDNA, template-switch 5'RACE was performed with a primer carrying a 10-nucleotide random unique molecular identifier so that each TCR transcript was tagged. Each sequencing run produced over 180 million TCR-beta sequences covering 15-18 subjects. Total RNA was extracted with the RNeasy kit. The KAPA Real-time Library Amplification kit was used to amplify TCR-beta VDJ regions with primers targeting the TCR constant region and the 5'RACE anchor. A first PCR added sample indexes and Illumina adaptors, and a second PCR then raised library yield. The roughly 650 bp TCR product was size-selected on a 2% E-gel SizeSelection system after Ampure bead purification. Before pooling, library quality was checked on a Bioanalyzer, concentration was measured with Qubit, and libraries were quantified with the Kapa Library Quantification kit. An Illumina HiSeq 2500 was used to sequence the libraries paired-end at 2 x 150 bp. To increase sequence diversity, roughly 24-31% phiX was spiked into each library pool. In the authors' own workflow: Quality-filtered reads were processed with the UMI-based MiGEC pipeline, and over 75% of raw TCR sequences were removed by the MiGEC pipeline during error correction. IMGT germline references were used for alignment of VDJ genes, and clonotypes were defined by a unique CDR3 amino acid sequence together with V-J genes. Clonal expansion, Shannon diversity and CDR3 relatedness were evaluated with VDJtools (CalcPairwiseDistances, ClusterSamples), while phylogenetic trees were built in CLCbio workbench. Expanded clones were defined as having at least 8 unique UMIs, based on coefficient-of-variation modelling across technical triplicates. TCRdb trimmed the raw reads at Q25, called clones with MiXCR and kept productive beta chains. Records with the same CDR3 protein are collapsed into one entry carrying the most frequent genes and DNA. The V and J calls were not made by the authors but by TCRdb's processing. The sample table shows roughly 50,000 distinct CDR3 sequences, and roughly 13% are seen once. The ten largest clones capture about 11% of the sample.

This entry belongs to a study of neurological immune-mediated disorders (dated by TCRdb to between 2017 and 2020). Background on the whole study: Peripheral blood TCR-beta repertoires from patients with HTLV-I-associated myelopathy (HAM/TSP), patients with multiple sclerosis, and healthy controls were compared in the study using UMI-based sequencing. Longitudinal samples, technical triplicates and paired sorted CD4+ and CD8+ T-cell subsets, alongside PBMC samples, were included among the roughly 98 TCR-beta libraries. Of the approximately 65 subjects in the cohort, some 14 were HAM/TSP patients, roughly 34 were multiple sclerosis patients, and 20 were healthy controls.

Per the germline V gene, SGHRS is the CDR1 and YFSETQ is the CDR2. The CDR3 starts with the cysteine, ends with the phenylalanine, and has 15 residues. Left in the record is the CDR3 DNA by itself, 45 bases read in frame from the first base. From V the trimming removes 4 bases and from J it removes 2 bases, while the gene matches leave 3 bases of the junction unaccounted for. General study outcomes and caveats: The highest TCR clonal expansion was observed in HAM/TSP patients, whereas the lowest was observed in MS patients, even when compared with healthy controls. No identical CDR3 amino acid sequences were found to be shared among expanded clones across subjects, suggesting that TCR-beta repertoires were private in all groups.

This sequence originates from a woman in her sixties or seventies with HTLV-1-associated myelopathy (HAM/TSP). The rearrangement joined TRBV5-1 to TRBJ2-1, and 10 bases in between align with TRBD2. The sequenced sample consisted of PBMCs. The sequenced DNA is TGCGCCAGCAGCCCCGGGACTAGCGCCTACAATGAGCAGTTCTTC. Protein translation: CASSPGTSAYNEQFF.